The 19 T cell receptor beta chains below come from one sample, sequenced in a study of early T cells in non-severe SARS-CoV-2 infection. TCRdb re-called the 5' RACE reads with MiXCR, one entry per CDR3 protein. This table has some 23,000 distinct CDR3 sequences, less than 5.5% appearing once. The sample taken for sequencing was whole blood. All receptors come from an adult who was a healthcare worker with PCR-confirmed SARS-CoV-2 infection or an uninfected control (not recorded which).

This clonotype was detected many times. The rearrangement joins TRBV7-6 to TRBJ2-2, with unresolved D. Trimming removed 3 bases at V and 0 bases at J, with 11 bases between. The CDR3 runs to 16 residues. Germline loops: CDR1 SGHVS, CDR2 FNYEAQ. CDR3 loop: CASSLRHTSNTGELFF. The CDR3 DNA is TGTGCCAGCAGCTTGAGACATACGTCGAACACCGGGGAGCTGTTTTTT.

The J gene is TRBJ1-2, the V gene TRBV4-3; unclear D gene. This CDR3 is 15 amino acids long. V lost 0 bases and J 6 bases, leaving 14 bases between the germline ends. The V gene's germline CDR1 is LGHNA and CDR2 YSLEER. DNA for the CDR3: TGCGCCAGCAGCCAAGATTCGCAGAACCTCCATGGCTACACCTTC. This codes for CASSQDSQNLHGYTF.

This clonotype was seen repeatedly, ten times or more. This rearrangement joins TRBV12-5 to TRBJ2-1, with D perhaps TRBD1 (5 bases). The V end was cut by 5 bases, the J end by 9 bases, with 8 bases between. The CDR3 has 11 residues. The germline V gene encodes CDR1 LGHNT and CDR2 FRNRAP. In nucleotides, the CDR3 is TGTGCTAGTGGTCTCAGGGCTGAGCAGTTCTTC. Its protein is CASGLRAEQFF. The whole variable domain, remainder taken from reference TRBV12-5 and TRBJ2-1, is DARVTQTPRHKVTEMGQEVTMRCQPILGHNTVFWYRQTMMQGLELLAYFRNRAPLDDSGMPKDRFSAEMPDATLATLKIQPSEPRDSAVYFCASGLRAEQFFGPGTRLTVL.

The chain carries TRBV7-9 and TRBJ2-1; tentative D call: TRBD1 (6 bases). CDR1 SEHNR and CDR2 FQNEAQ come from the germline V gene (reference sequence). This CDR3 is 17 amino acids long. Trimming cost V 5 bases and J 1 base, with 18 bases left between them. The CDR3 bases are TGTGCCAGCAGCGCAGGGGATGTGTGGGGGTCCTACAATGAGCAGTTCTTC. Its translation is CASSAGDVWGSYNEQFF. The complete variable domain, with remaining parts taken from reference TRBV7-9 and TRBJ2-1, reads DTGVSQNPRHKITKRGQNVTFRCDPISEHNRLYWYRQTLGQGPEFLTYFQNEAQLEKSRLLSDRFSAERPKGSFSTLEIQRTEQGDSAMYLCASSAGDVWGSYNEQFFGPGTRLTVL.

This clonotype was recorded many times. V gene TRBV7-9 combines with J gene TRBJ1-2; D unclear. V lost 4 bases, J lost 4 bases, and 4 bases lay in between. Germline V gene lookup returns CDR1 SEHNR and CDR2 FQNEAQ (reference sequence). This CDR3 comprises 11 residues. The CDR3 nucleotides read TGTGCCAGCAGCTCGGGCTATGGCTACACCTTC. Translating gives CASSSGYGYTF.

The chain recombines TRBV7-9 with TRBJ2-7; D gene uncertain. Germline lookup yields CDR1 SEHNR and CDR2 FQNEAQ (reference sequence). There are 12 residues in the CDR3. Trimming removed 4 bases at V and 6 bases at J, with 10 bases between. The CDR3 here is CASSSPGSEQYV. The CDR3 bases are TGTGCCAGCAGCTCACCAGGTTCCGAGCAGTACGTC.

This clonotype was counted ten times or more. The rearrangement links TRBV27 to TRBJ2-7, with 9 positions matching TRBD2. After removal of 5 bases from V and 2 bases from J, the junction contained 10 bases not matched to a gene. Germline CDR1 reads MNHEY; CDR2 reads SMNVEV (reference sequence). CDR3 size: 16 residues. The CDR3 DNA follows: TGTGCCAGCAGTCAACTGAGCGGGAGGCATACCTACGAGCAGTACTTC. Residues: CASSQLSGRHTYEQYF.

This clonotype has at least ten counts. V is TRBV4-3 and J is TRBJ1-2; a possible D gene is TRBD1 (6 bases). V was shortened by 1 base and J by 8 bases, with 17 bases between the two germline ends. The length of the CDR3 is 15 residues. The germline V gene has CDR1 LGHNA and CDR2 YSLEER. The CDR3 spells CASSQVVLGAQGYTF. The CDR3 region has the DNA TGCGCCAGCAGCCAAGTGGTTTTGGGGGCGCAGGGCTACACCTTC.

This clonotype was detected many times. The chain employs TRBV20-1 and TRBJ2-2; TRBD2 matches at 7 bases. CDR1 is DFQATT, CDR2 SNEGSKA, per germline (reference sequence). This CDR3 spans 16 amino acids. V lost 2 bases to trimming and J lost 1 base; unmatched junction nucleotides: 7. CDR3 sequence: CSARRESGKNTGELFF. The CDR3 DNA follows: TGCAGTGCTAGAAGGGAAAGCGGGAAGAACACCGGGGAGCTGTTTTTT.

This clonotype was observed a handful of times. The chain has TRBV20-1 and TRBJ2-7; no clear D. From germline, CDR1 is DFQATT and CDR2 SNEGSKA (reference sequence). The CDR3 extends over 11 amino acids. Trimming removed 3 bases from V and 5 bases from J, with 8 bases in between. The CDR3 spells CSARSGHEQYF. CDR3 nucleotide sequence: TGCAGTGCTAGGTCTGGGCACGAGCAGTACTTC.

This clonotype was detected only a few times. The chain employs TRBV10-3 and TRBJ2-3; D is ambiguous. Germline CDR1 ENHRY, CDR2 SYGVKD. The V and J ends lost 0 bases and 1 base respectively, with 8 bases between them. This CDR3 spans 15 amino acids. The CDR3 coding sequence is TGTGCCATCAGTGAGTCTAGGAGCCGCACAGATACGCAGTATTTT. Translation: CAISESRSRTDTQYF.

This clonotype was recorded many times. CDR3: CASSYGLYEQYV. The CDR3 DNA reads TGTGCCAGCAGCTATGGACTATACGAGCAGTACGTC. This chain joins TRBV6-2 or TRBV6-3 and TRBJ2-7; a weak D match, TRBD2 (6 bases). Trimming left V 6 bases short and J 4 bases short, with 10 bases between. This CDR3 contains 12 residues. In germline, CDR1 is MNHEY, CDR2 SVGEGT.

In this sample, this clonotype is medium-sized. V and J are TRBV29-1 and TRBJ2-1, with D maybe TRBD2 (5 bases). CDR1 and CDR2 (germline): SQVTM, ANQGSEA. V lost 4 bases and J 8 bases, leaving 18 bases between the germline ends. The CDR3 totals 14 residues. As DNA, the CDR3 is TGCAGCGTTGGGAGAGAACCGGGGATTGATGAGCAGTTCTTC. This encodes CSVGREPGIDEQFF.

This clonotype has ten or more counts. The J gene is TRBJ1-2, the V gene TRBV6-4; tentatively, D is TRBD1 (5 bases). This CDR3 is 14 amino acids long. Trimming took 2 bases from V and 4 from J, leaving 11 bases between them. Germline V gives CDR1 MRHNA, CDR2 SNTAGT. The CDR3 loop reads CASSDPGTGYGYTF. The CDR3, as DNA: TGTGCCAGCAGTGACCCTGGGACTGGCTATGGCTACACCTTC.

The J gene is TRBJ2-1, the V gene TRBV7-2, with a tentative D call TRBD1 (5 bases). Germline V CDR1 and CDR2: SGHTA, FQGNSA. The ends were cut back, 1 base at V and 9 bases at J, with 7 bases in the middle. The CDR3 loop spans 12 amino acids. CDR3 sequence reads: CASSLGRGEQFF. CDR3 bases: TGTGCCAGCAGCTTAGGAAGGGGTGAGCAGTTCTTC.

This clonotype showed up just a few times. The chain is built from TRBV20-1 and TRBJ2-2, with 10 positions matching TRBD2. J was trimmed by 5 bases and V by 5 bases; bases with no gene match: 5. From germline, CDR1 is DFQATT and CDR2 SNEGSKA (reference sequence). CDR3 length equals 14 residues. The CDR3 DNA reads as TGCAGTGCTGGAAAAGCGGGAGGGACCGGGGAGCTGTTTTTT. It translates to CSAGKAGGTGELFF.

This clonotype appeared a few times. CDR3 in amino acids: CASSFYGGPETQYF. CDR3 DNA: TGTGCCAGCAGCTTTTACGGAGGGCCTGAGACCCAGTACTTC. The J gene is TRBJ2-5, the V gene TRBV11-2; TRBD2 might be the D (6 bases). Germline CDR1 reads SGHAT; CDR2 reads FQNNGV. The ends were cut back, 3 bases at V and 5 bases at J, with 13 bases in the middle. The CDR3 is 14 residues long.

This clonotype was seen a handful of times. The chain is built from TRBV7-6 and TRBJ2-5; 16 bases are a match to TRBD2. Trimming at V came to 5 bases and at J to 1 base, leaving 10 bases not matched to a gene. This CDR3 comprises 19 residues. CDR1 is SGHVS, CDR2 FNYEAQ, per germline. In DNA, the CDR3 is TGTGCCAGCAGCCCGCACTGGGGACTAGCGGGAGGGGTCCAAGAGACCCAGTACTTC. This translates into CASSPHWGLAGGVQETQYF.

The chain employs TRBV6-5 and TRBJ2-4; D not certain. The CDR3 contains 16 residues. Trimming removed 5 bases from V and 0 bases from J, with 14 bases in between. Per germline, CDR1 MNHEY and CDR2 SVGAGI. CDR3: CASSDVGSLAKNIQYF. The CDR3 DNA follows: TGTGCCAGCAGTGACGTAGGGTCTTTAGCCAAAAACATTCAGTACTTC.